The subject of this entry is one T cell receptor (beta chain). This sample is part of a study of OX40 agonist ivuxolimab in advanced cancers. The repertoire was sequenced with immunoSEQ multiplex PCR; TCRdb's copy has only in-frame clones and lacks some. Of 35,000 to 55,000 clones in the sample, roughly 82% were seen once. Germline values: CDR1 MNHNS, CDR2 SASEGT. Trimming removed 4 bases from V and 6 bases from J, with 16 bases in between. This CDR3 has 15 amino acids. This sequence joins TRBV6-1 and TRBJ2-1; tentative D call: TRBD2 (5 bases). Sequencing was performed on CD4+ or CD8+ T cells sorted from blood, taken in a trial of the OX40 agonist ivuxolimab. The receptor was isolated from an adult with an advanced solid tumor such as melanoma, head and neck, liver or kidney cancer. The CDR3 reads CASSGSGFSSNEQFF. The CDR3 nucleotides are TGTGCCAGCAGTGGTTCGGGATTTAGCTCCAATGAGCAGTTCTTC.